This T cell receptor beta chain was identified in a study of T cells after yellow fever vaccination. MiXCR was run by TCRdb on the 5' RACE reads, yielding one entry per CDR3 protein. The profile shows under 300,000 distinct CDR3 sequences, 6.9% of them singletons. This clonotype was seen repeatedly, ten times or more. The CDR3 spans 14 residues. Deletions cut 6 bases from V and 4 bases from J, with 12 bases between. The specimen was CD4+ T cells sorted from PBMCs, collected 15 days after the yellow fever booster vaccination. The chain recombines TRBV12-3 or TRBV12-4 with TRBJ2-2; D is possibly TRBD1 (6 bases). The receptor comes from a man younger than 45 who received the YFV17D yellow fever vaccine. The CDR3 nucleotides read TGTGCCAGCAGACCCGGACAGATCACCGGGGAGCTGTTTTTT. This gives the protein CASRPGQITGELFF.